This entry describes one TCR beta chain. In the authors' workflow: Reference gene primers were amplified, and this amplification served to estimate nucleated cell counts. Repertoires were generated with immunoSEQ multiplex PCR, while TCRdb's copy carries only in-frame clones and drops some. That table is the source of V, J and clone size, and D and trimming were worked out from the DNA. The sample includes 60,000 to 85,000 clones, about 90% of them seen just once. The data originate from a study of blood T cell repertoires in COVID-19. Study context: Donors in the United States, Italy and Spain gave samples during acute or convalescent COVID-19. PBMCs, B-cell-depleted T cells, or T cells provided the cDNA or gDNA that made up the material.

The receptor was derived from a man aged 50 to 60 with active COVID-19. The sample consisted of peripheral blood.

CDR3 nucleotide sequence: TGTGCCAGCAGCCAAGATCGAGGAGCGGGAGATATGGAGACCCAGTACTTC. Translating it yields CASSQDRGAGDMETQYF. The rearrangement joins TRBV14 to TRBJ2-5; 8 bases fit TRBD2. The V gene end was trimmed by 0 bases and the J gene end by 5 bases; junction bases not matched to a gene: 11. This CDR3 has 17 residues. The germline gives CDR1 SGHDN, CDR2 FVKESK. The whole variable domain, remainder taken from reference TRBV14 and TRBJ2-5, is EAGVTQFPSHSVIEKGQTVTLRCDPISGHDNLYWYRRVMGKEIKFLLHFVKESKQDESGMPNNRFLAERTGGTYSTLKVQPAELEDSGVYFCASSQDRGAGDMETQYFGPGTRLLVL.